The 14 T cell receptor beta chains presented below share a single source sample, sequenced in a study of blood T cell repertoires in COVID-19. The data were produced by immunoSEQ multiplex PCR, yet TCRdb's version contains in-frame clones alone and is incomplete. The sample shows about 120,000 clones, more than 75% of them seen only once. Sequencing input: peripheral blood. Source of these receptors: a man aged 55 to 70 with COVID-19, enrolled during active disease.

This clone was counted a single time. The V call is TRBV3-1 (or the pseudogene TRBV3-2), the J call TRBJ2-3; 11 nucleotides align to TRBD2. V lost 0 bases to trimming and J lost 6 bases; unmatched junction nucleotides: 2. CDR1 and CDR2 from the germline V gene are LGHDT and YNNKEL (reference sequence). This CDR3 has 15 residues. The CDR3 coding sequence is TGTGCCAGCAGCCAAGATAGCGGGAGGGTGGATACGCAGTATTTT. Residues: CASSQDSGRVDTQYF.

This clone appeared once. The rearrangement uses TRBV2 and TRBJ1-5; no reliable D call. The CDR3 is 13 residues long. Germline CDR1 SNHLY, CDR2 FYNNEI. V dropped 6 bases and J dropped 2 bases, with 8 bases sitting between them. In DNA form, the CDR3 reads TGTGCCAGCAGAAAGGAGGGCAATCAGCCCCAGCATTTT. It specifies CASRKEGNQPQHF.

The genes are TRBV3-1 (or the pseudogene TRBV3-2) and TRBJ2-1; 12 nucleotides line up with TRBD2. The CDR3 covers 16 residues. V shed 0 bases and J 9 bases; nucleotides not matched to a gene: 6. Germline-derived CDR1 and CDR2 are LGHDT and YNNKEL (reference sequence). CDR3 amino acids: CASSQDLLAGGSEQFF. The CDR3, as DNA: TGTGCCAGCAGCCAAGATTTACTAGCGGGGGGCTCTGAGCAGTTCTTC.

This clone was seen just once. The V call is TRBV29-1, the J call TRBJ2-5, with 9 bases fitting TRBD2. V dropped 3 bases and J dropped 7; count of bases not matched to a gene: 12. Germline V lookup: CDR1 SQVTM, CDR2 ANQGSEA. This CDR3 is 15 amino acids long. The CDR3 region is CSVDEVAGDLGTQYF. For the CDR3, the DNA is TGCAGCGTTGATGAGGTAGCGGGAGATCTGGGGACCCAGTACTTC.

This clone was recorded only once. CDR3 protein: CASSRQGLTDTQYF. As DNA, the CDR3 is TGTGCATCGAGCCGACAGGGCCTCACAGATACGCAGTATTTT. The rearrangement uses TRBV5-8 and TRBJ2-3; 7 bases are a match to TRBD1. The CDR3 has 14 residues. CDR1 and CDR2 (germline): SGHTS, YDEGEE.

The chain carries TRBV2 and TRBJ2-7; the match to TRBD1 covers 9 bases. The CDR3 length is 13 residues. V dropped 7 bases and J dropped 3; count of bases not matched to a gene: 4. Germline lookup yields CDR1 SNHLY and CDR2 FYNNEI. CDR3 protein: CASKTTGGYEQYF. The CDR3, as DNA: TGTGCCAGCAAAACGACAGGGGGCTACGAGCAGTACTTC.

The chain has TRBV5-1 and TRBJ2-1; possible D gene TRBD2, 6 bases. V gave up 0 bases and J gave up 8 bases, with 12 bases separating them. Germline values: CDR1 SGHRS, CDR2 YFSETQ. The CDR3 consists of 14 residues. The CDR3, as DNA: TGCGCCAGCAGCTTGGCGGCGGGGCTCTATGAGCAGTTCTTC. This gives the protein CASSLAAGLYEQFF.

V is TRBV19 and J is TRBJ2-3, with a possible D match to TRBD1 (7 bases). Germline CDR1 and CDR2: LNHDA and SQIVND (reference sequence). The CDR3 runs 14 residues. V lost 6 bases to trimming and J lost 0 bases, with 10 bases between them. The CDR3 DNA follows: TGTGCCAGTAGGACAGGGACTAGCACAGATACGCAGTATTTT. It codes for CASRTGTSTDTQYF.

This clone was seen only once. V gene TRBV5-1 combines with J gene TRBJ2-7; D unresolved. Per germline, CDR1 SGHRS and CDR2 YFSETQ. V lost 0 bases, J lost 5 bases, and 6 bases lay in between. The length of the CDR3 is 12 residues. Written as DNA, the CDR3 is TGCGCCAGCAGCTTGGAATCAGACGAGCAGTACTTC. Translating gives CASSLESDEQYF.

The chain carries TRBV2 and TRBJ1-6, with D possibly matching TRBD1 (6 bases). The CDR3 extends over 15 amino acids. Germline V gene data show CDR1 as SNHLY and CDR2 as FYNNEI. V was shortened by 7 bases and J by 1 base, with 11 bases between the two germline ends. DNA of the CDR3: TGTGCCAGCACAGGGGTTAGGTCCTATAATTCACCCCTCCACTTT. As protein: CASTGVRSYNSPLHF.

The rearrangement joins TRBV3-1 (or the pseudogene TRBV3-2) to TRBJ1-2; D perhaps matches TRBD1 (5 bases). Trimming shortened V by 4 bases and J by 2 bases, and 11 bases separated the two germline ends. CDR3 length equals 14 residues. CDR1 and CDR2 from the germline V gene are LGHDT and YNNKEL (reference sequence). The CDR3 is CASSLGRGNYGYTF. The DNA of the CDR3 is TGTGCCAGCAGCCTGGGCCGGGGGAACTATGGCTACACCTTC.

The V and J genes are TRBV19 and TRBJ2-3; a possible D gene is TRBD2 (6 bases). The CDR3 length is 16 residues. The ends were cut back, 4 bases at V and 0 bases at J, with 14 bases in the middle. CDR1 LNHDA and CDR2 SQIVND come from the germline V gene (reference sequence). CDR3 amino acids: CASSTGSGRSTDTQYF. DNA of the CDR3: TGTGCCAGTAGTACAGGTAGCGGCCGGAGCACAGATACGCAGTATTTT.

The DNA for the CDR3 is TGTGCCAGCAAGGCAGCGGGAGGGCAAGAGACCCAGTACTTC. Protein product: CASKAAGGQETQYF. V gene TRBV6-5 combines with J gene TRBJ2-5, with 10 bases fitting TRBD2. This CDR3 has 14 residues. V was clipped by 7 bases and J by 2 bases; unmatched bases: 4. CDR1 MNHEY and CDR2 SVGAGI come from the germline V gene.

The rearrangement joins TRBV16 to TRBJ1-3; maybe TRBD1 (5 bases). Germline CDR1 reads KGHSY; CDR2 reads FQNENV. The ends were cut back, 4 bases at V and 8 bases at J, with 9 bases in the middle. This CDR3 has 12 amino acids. Written as DNA, the CDR3 is TGTGCCAGCAGCCCCCGACAGTACACCATATATTTT. This gives the protein CASSPRQYTIYF.